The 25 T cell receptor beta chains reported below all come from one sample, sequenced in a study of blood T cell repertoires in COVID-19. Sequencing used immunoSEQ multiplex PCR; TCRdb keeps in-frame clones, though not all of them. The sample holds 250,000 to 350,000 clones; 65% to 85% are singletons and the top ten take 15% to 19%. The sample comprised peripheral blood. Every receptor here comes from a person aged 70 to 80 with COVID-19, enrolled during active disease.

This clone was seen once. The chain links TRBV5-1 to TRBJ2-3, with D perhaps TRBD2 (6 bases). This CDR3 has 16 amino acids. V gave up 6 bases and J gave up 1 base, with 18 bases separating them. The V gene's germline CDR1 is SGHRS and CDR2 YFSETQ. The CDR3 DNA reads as TGCGCCAGCAACGATGAGGAGGGGCTAGGCACAGATACGCAGTATTTT. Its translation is CASNDEEGLGTDTQYF.

The CDR3 loop reads CASSEEEVGFGNQPQHF. The CDR3 bases are TGTGCCAGCAGTGAAGAAGAGGTTGGTTTTGGCAATCAGCCCCAGCATTTT. J is TRBJ1-5 and V is TRBV6-1; no clear D. The CDR3 totals 17 residues. V shed 1 base and J shed 2 bases, with 15 bases lying between them. Germline V gene sequence: CDR1 MNHNS, CDR2 SASEGT.

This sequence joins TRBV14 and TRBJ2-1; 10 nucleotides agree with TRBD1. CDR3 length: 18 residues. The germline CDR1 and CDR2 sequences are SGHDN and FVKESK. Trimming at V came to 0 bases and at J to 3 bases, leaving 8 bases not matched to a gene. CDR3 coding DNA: TGTGCCAGCAGCCAAGATTTAGGACAGGGGGGTTTCTACAATGAGCAGTTCTTC. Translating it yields CASSQDLGQGGFYNEQFF.

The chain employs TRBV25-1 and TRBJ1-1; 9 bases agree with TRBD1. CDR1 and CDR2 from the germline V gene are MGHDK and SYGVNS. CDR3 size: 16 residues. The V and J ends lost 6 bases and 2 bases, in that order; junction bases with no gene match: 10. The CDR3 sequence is CASSEPGQGPNTEAFF. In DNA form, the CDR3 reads TGTGCCAGCAGCGAACCCGGACAGGGGCCCAACACTGAAGCTTTCTTT.

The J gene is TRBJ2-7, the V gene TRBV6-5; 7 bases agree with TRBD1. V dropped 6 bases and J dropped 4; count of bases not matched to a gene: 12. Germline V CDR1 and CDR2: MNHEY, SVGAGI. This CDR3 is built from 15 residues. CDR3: CASSRQKGASYEQYF. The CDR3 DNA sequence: TGTGCCAGCAGCCGCCAGAAGGGGGCCTCATACGAGCAGTACTTC.

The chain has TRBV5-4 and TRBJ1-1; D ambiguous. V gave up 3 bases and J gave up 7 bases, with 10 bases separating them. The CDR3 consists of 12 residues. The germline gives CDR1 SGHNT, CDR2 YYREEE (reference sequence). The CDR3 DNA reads TGTGCCAGCAGCTCCAGCGGTTTTGAAGCTTTCTTT. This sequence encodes CASSSSGFEAFF.

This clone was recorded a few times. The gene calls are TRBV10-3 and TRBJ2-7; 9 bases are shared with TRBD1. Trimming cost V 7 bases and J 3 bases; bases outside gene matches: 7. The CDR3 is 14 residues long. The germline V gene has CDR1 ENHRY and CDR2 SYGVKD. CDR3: CAIKPGQGLYEQYF. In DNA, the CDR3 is TGTGCCATCAAACCGGGACAGGGACTCTACGAGCAGTACTTC.

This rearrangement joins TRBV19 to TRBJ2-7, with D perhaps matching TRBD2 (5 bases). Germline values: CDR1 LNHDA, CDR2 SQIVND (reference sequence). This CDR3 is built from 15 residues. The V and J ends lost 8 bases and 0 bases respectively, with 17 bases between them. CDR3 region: CASATGVGSSYEQYF. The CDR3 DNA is TGTGCCAGTGCTACCGGGGTCGGTAGCTCCTACGAGCAGTACTTC.

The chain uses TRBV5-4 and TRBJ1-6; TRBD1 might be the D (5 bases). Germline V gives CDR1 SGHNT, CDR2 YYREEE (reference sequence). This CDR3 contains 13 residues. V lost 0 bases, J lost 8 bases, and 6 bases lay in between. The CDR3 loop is CASSLGGDSPLHF. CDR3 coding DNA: TGTGCCAGCAGCTTGGGGGGGGATTCACCCCTCCACTTT.

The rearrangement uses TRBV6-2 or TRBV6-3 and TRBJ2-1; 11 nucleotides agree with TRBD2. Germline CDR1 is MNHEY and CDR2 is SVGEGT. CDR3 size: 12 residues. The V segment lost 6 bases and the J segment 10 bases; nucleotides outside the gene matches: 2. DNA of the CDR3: TGTGCCAGCAGCCGGACTAGCGGGGAGCAGTTCTTC. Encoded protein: CASSRTSGEQFF.

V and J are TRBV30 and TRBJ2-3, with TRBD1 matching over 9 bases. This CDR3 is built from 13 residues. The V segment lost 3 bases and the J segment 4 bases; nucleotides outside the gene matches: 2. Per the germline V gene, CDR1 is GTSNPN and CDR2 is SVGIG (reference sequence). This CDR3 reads CAWRGTGPDTQYF. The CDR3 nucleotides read TGTGCCTGGAGGGGGACAGGGCCAGATACGCAGTATTTT.

The chain's CDR3 is CSASYGTATDTQYF. The DNA for the CDR3 is TGCAGTGCTAGTTACGGGACAGCTACAGATACGCAGTATTTT. The rearrangement links TRBV20-1 to TRBJ2-3, with 7 positions matching TRBD1. Germline V gene lookup returns CDR1 DFQATT and CDR2 SNEGSKA (reference sequence). CDR3 length equals 14 residues. Trimming at V came to 3 bases and at J to 3 bases, leaving 6 bases not matched to a gene.

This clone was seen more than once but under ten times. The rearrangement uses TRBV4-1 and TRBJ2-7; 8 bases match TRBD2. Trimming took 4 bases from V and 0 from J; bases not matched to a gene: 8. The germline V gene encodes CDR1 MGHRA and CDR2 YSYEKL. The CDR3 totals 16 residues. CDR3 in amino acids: CASSPGGGFHSYEQYF. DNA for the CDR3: TGCGCCAGCAGCCCGGGGGGGGGATTCCACTCCTACGAGCAGTACTTC.

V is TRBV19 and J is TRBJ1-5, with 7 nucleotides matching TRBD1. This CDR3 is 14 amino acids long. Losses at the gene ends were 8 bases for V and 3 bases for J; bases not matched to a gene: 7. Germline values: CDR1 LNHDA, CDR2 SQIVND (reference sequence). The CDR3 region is CASLPTGNNQPQHF. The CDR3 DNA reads TGTGCCAGTCTGCCGACAGGGAACAATCAGCCCCAGCATTTT.

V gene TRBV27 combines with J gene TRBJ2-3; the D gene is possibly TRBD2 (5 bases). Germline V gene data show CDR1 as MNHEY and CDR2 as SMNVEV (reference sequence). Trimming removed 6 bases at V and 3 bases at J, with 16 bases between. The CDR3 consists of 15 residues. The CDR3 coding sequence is TGTGCCAGCAGCCTCTCGGGATTCAATACAGATACGCAGTATTTT. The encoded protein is CASSLSGFNTDTQYF.

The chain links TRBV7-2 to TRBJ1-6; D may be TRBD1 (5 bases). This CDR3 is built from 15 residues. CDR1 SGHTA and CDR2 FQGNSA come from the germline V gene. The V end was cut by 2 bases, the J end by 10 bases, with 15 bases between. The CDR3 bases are TGTGCCAGCAGCTTAAGGGGCCAGGTTCCATCACCCCTCCACTTT. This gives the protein CASSLRGQVPSPLHF.

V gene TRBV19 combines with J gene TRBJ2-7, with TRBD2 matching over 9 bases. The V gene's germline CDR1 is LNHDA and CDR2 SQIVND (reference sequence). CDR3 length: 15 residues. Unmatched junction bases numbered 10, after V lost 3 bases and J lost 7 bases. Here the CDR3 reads CASSMLAGTQGEQYF. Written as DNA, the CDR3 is TGTGCCAGTAGTATGCTAGCGGGGACTCAAGGTGAGCAGTACTTC.

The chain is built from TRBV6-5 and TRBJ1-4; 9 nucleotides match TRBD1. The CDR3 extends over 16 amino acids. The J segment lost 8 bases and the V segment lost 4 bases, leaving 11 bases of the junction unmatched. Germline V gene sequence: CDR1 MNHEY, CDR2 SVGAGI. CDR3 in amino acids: CASSFMGGQGGEKLFF. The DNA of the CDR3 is TGTGCCAGCAGTTTCATGGGGGGACAGGGCGGCGAAAAACTGTTTTTT.

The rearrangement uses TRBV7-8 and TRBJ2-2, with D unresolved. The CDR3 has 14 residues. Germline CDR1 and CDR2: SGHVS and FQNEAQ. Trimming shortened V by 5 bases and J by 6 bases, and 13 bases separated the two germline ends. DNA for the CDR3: TGTGCCAGCAGCCCAGCGCTTCGGTCCGGGGAGCTGTTTTTT. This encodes CASSPALRSGELFF.

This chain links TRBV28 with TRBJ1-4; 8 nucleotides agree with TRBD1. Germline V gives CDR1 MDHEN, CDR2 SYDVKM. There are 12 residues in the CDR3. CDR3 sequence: CSTGGTNEKLFF. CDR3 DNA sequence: TGTTCCACAGGGGGAACTAATGAAAAACTGTTTTTT.

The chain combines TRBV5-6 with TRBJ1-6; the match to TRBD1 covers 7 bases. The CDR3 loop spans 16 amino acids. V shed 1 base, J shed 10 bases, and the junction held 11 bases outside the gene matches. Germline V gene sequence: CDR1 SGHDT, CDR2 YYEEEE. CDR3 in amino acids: CASSLSTGWASSPLHF. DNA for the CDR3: TGTGCCAGCAGCTTGTCGACAGGGTGGGCCAGCTCACCCCTCCACTTT.

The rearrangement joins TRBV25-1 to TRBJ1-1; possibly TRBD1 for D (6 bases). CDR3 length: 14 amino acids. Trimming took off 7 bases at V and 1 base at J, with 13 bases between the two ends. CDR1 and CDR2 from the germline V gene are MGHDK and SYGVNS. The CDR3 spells CASTVGAPNTEAFF. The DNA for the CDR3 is TGTGCCAGCACCGTGGGGGCACCGAACACTGAAGCTTTCTTT.

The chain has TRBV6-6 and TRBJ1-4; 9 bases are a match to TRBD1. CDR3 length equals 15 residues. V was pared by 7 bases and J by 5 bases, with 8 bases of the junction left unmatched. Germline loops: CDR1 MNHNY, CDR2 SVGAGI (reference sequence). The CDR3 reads CASNSPGTGNEKLFF. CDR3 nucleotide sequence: TGTGCCAGCAATTCTCCCGGGACAGGGAATGAAAAACTGTTTTTT.

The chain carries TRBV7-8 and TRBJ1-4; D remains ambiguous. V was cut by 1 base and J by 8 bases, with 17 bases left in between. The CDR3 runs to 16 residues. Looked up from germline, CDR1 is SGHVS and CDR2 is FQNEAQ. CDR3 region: CASSLGGQVQREKLFF. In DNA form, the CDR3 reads TGTGCCAGCAGCTTAGGAGGGCAGGTTCAGAGGGAAAAACTGTTTTTT.

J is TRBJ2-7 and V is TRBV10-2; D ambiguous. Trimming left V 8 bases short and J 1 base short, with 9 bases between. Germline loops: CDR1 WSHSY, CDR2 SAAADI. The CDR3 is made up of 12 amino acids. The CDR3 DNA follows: TGCGCCAGCCACGGTGTTTCCTACGAGCAGTACTTC. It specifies CASHGVSYEQYF.